The sequence of this T cell receptor (beta chain) was determined in a study of cytomegalovirus exposure and HLA in healthy donors. Overall study context: Genotyping of some 400 donors showed that around 85% belonged to the Caucasian-associated ancestry cluster. Study-level findings and limits: Sequencing depth across donors, presence/absence analyses assumed, was roughly uniform. Sequencing artifact likely explains a cluster of highly shared sequence variants. Analysis was performed later, and it showed HLA-associated TCR beta chains to be more clonally expanded than equally common others.

CDR3 length: 15 amino acids. Germline values: CDR1 SGHRS, CDR2 YFSETQ. V gave up 4 bases and J gave up 4 bases, with 18 bases separating them. Worth noting for this clone: The antigen is not known.

The PCR employed 60 Vbeta primers together with 13 Jbeta primers. Only in-frame clones appear in the TCRdb table, and some are missing; sequencing was by immunoSEQ multiplex PCR. The table has more than 150,000 clones, 75% to 85% seen once; the top ten hold about 2.2%. The sequence came from a woman aged 25 to 39 in good health and CMV-seronegative. The chain joins TRBV5-1 to TRBJ2-7; possible D gene TRBD1, 6 bases. The sample consisted of PBMCs. As DNA, the CDR3 is TGCGCCAGCAGCCCTTGGAGACAGGTGGGATACGAGCAGTACTTC. It yields the protein CASSPWRQVGYEQYF. Using reference TRBV5-1 and TRBJ2-7 for the parts outside the CDR3, the full variable domain is KAGVTQTPRYLIKTRGQQVTLSCSPISGHRSVSWYQQTPGQGLQFLFEYFSETQRNKGNFPGRFSGRQFSNSRSEMNVSTLELGDSALYLCASSPWRQVGYEQYFGPGTRLTVT.